The subject of this entry is one T cell receptor (beta chain). This specimen comes from a study of cytomegalovirus exposure and HLA in healthy donors. The PCR was carried out with 60 Vbeta primers and 13 Jbeta primers. The method was immunoSEQ multiplex PCR; TCRdb's version includes in-frame clones alone and lacks a portion of them. The profile shows 160,000 or so clones, more than 60% of them singletons. At collection, donors were nominally healthy, but unrecorded immune exposures were probable. The CDR3 totals 17 residues. The origin of this receptor is a man between 40 and 49 years old in good health and CMV-seronegative. This chain links TRBV1 with TRBJ2-3; TRBD2 was called by the table and not checked on the DNA. TRBV1 is listed as a pseudogene. Sequences were obtained from PBMCs. CDR3 loop: CTSSHPQRGGSTDTQYF. The CDR3 nucleotides are TGCACCAGCAGCCACCCCCAACGGGGGGGGAGCACAGATACGCAGTATTTT.